This T cell receptor (beta chain) was profiled in a study of cytomegalovirus exposure and HLA in healthy donors. This CDR3 has 14 residues. J gave up 5 bases and V 5 bases, and 7 bases lay outside the gene matches. From germline, CDR1 is SEHNR and CDR2 FQNEAQ (reference sequence). Study-level points and caveats: The classifier, whose performance was assessed in both the original and validation cohorts, reportedly diagnosed cytomegalovirus status with high specificity and sensitivity.

A remark on this clone: Its matching antigen is unknown.

The assay was immunoSEQ multiplex PCR, and TCRdb's table has in-frame clones only and misses some. The profile shows about 200,000 clones, 80% to 85% of them singletons. The chain combines TRBV7-9 with TRBJ2-7; 9 bases map to TRBD2. This clonotype was obtained from a woman in her thirties in good health and CMV-seronegative. The sequencing sample was made of PBMCs. CDR3 sequence reads: CASSPVAGANEQYF. The CDR3 DNA reads TGTGCCAGCAGCCCCGTAGCGGGAGCGAACGAGCAGTACTTC.